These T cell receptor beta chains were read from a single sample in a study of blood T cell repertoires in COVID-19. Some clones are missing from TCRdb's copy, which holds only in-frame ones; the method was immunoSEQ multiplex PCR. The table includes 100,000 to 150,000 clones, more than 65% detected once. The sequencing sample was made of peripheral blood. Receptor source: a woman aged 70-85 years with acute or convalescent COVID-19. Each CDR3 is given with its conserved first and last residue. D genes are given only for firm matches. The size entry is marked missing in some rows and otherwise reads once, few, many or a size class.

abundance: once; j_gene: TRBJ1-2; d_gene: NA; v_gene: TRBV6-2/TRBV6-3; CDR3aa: CASSPARGALRHGYTF; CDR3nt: TGTGCCAGCAGTCCGGCCCGGGGGGCCCTCCGTCATGGCTACACCTTC
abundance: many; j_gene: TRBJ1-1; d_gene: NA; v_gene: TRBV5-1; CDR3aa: CASSLEGRASNTEAFF; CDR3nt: TGCGCCAGCAGCTTGGAAGGCAGGGCCTCGAACACTGAAGCTTTCTTT
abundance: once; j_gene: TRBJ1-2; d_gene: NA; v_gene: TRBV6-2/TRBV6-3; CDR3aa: CASSYGGAALSYGYTF; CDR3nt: TGTGCCAGCAGTTACGGTGGGGCGGCCTTAAGCTATGGCTACACCTTC
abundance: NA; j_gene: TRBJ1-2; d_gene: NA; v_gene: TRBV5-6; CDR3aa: CASSLDRSHGYTF; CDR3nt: TGTGCCAGCAGCTTGGACAGGAGCCATGGCTACACCTTC
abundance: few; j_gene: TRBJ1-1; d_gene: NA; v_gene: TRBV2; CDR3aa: CASRLEGRSEAFF; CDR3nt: TGTGCCAGCAGATTGGAGGGGCGGAGTGAAGCTTTCTTT
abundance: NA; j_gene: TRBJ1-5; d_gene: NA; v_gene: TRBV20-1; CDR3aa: CSASLSGASNQPQHF; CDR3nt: TGCAGTGCTAGTCTGTCTGGGGCTAGCAATCAGCCCCAGCATTTT
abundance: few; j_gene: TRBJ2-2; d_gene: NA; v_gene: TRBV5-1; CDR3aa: CASSDGLVRTTGELFF; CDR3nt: TGCGCCAGCAGCGATGGACTGGTCCGCACCACCGGGGAGCTGTTTTTT
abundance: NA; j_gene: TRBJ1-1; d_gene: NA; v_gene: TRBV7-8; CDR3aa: CASSQHLTEAFF; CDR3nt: TGTGCCAGCAGCCAACACCTTACTGAAGCTTTCTTT
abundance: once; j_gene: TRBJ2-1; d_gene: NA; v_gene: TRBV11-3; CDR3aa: CASSSSAGPEQFF; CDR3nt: TGTGCCAGCAGCTCGTCGGCGGGTCCTGAGCAGTTCTTC
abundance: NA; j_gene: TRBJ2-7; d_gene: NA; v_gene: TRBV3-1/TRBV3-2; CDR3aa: CASSPTSEAYEQYF; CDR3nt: TGTGCCAGCAGCCCCACAAGCGAGGCCTACGAGCAGTACTTC
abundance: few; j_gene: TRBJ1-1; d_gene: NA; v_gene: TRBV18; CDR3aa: CASSGTSLDLGKTEAFF; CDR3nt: TGTGCCAGCTCAGGGACTTCCCTGGATTTGGGAAAGACTGAAGCTTTCTTT
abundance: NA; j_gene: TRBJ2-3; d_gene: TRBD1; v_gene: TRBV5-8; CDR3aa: CARSRQGSTDTQYF; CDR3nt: TGTGCCAGGTCGAGACAGGGGAGCACAGATACGCAGTATTTT
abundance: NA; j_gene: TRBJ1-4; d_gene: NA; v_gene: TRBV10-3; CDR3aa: CAISESTGRAYEKLFF; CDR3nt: TGTGCCATCAGTGAGTCGACCGGCAGGGCTTATGAAAAACTGTTTTTT
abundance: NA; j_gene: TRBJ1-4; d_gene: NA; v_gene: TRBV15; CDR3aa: CATSRSKGGNEKLFF; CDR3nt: TGTGCCACCAGCAGATCGAAAGGAGGTAATGAAAAACTGTTTTTT
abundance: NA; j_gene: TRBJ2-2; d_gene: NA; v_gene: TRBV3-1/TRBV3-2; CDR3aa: CASSQDSGAGELFF; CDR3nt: TGTGCCAGCAGCCAAGATAGTGGGGCGGGGGAGCTGTTTTTT
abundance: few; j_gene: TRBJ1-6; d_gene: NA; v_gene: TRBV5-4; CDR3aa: CASSLGGVNNSPLHF; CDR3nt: TGTGCCAGCAGTCTGGGGGGGGTGAATAATTCACCCCTCCACTTT
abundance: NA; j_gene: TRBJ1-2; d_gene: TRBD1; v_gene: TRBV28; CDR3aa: CASSLQTGRYGYTF; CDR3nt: TGTGCCAGCAGTTTACAGACAGGGAGATATGGCTACACCTTC
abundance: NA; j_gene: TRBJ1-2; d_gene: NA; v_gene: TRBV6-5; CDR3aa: CASRQGPYGYTF; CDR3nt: TGTGCCAGCAGACAGGGTCCCTATGGCTACACCTTC
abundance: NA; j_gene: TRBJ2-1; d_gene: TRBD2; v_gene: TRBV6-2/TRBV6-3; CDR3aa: CASSYLGLAGVSYNEQFF; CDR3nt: TGTGCCAGCAGTTACTTGGGACTAGCGGGGGTTTCCTACAATGAGCAGTTCTTC
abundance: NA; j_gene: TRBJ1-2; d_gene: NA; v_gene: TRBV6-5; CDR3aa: CASSYAQGNGYTF; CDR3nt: TGTGCCAGCAGTTATGCACAGGGCAACGGCTACACCTTC
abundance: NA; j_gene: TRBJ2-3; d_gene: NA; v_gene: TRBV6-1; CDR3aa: CASSENPPGVADTQYF; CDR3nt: TGTGCCAGCAGTGAAAACCCCCCCGGGGTCGCAGATACGCAGTATTTT
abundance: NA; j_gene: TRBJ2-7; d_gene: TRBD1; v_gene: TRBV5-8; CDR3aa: CASSLRGGEYEQYF; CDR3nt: TGTGCCAGCAGCTTGCGAGGGGGCGAATACGAGCAGTACTTC
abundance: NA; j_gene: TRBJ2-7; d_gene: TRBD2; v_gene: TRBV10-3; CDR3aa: CAISESTSGRVEQYF; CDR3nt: TGTGCCATCAGTGAGTCGACTAGCGGGAGAGTCGAGCAGTACTTC